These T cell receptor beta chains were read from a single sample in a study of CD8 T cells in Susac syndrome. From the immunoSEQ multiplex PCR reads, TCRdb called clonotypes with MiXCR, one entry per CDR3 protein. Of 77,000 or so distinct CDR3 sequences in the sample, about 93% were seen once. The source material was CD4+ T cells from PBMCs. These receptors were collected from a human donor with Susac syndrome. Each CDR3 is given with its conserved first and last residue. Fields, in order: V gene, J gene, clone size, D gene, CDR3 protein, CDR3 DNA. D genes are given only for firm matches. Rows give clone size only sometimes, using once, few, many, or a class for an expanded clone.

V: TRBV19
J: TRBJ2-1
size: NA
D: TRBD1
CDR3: CASSLRLIRGNEQFF
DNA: TGTGCCAGTAGTCTTAGACTCATCAGGGGGAATGAGCAGTTCTTC

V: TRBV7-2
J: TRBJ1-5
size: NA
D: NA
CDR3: CASSLDMGHPQHF
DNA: TGTGCCAGCAGCTTAGATATGGGCCACCCCCAGCATTTT

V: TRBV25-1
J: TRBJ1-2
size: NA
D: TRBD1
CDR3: CASSETGVYGYTF
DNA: TGTGCCAGCAGTGAAACAGGGGTCTATGGCTACACCTTC

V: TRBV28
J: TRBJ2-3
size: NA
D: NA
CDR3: CASRQGISTDTQYF
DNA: TGTGCCAGCAGGCAGGGAATAAGCACAGATACGCAGTATTTT

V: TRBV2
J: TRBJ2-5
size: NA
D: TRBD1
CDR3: CASGGQGQETQYF
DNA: TGTGCCAGTGGAGGACAGGGACAAGAGACCCAGTACTTC

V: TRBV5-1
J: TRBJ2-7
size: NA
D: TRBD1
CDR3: CASGLGAGTGMDEQYF
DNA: TGCGCCAGCGGCTTGGGCGCTGGGACAGGGATGGACGAGCAGTACTTC

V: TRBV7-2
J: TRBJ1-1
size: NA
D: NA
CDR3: CASSLVGTQNTEAFF
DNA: TGTGCCAGCAGCTTAGTAGGCACACAGAACACTGAAGCTTTCTTT

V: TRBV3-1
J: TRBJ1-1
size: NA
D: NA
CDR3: CASSQGSGTPFF
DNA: TGTGCCAGCAGCCAAGGGTCAGGTACGCCCTTCTTT

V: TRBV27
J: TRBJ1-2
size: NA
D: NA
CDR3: CASSLGTLSNYGYTF
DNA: TGTGCCAGCAGTTTAGGGACACTTTCTAACTATGGCTACACCTTC

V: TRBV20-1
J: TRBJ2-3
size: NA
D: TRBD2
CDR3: CSARAGGRAVDTQYF
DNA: TGCAGTGCTAGAGCGGGCGGGAGGGCCGTAGATACGCAGTATTTT

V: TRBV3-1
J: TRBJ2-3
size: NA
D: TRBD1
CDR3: CASRTGGTDTQYF
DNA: TGTGCCTCAAGGACAGGGGGCACAGATACGCAGTATTTT

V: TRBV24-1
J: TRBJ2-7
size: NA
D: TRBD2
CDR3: CATSPASASGNEQYF
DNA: TGTGCCACCAGTCCCGCCTCGGCTAGCGGGAACGAGCAGTACTTC

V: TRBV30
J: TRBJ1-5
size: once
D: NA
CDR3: CAWSARRGQPQHF
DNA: TGTGCCTGGAGTGCACGGAGGGGTCAGCCCCAGCATTTT

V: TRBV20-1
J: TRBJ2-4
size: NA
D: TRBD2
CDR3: CSARRKREGKNIQYF
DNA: TGCAGTGCTAGACGGAAGCGGGAGGGAAAAAACATTCAGTACTTC

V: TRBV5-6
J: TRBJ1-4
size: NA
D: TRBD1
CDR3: CASSFTGVTNEKLFF
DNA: TGTGCCAGCAGCTTCACAGGGGTTACTAATGAAAAACTGTTTTTT

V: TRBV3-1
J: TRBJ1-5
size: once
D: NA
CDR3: CASSQGRGNQPQHF
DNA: TGTGCCAGCAGCCAGGGACGGGGCAATCAGCCCCAGCATTTT

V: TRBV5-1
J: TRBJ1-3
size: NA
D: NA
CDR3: CASSLGINPFPSGNTIYF
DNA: TGCGCCAGCAGCTTGGGGATAAACCCCTTCCCCTCTGGAAACACCATATATTTT

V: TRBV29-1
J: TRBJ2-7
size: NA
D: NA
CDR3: CSVRQPRGEQYF
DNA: TGCAGCGTCCGACAACCCAGGGGCGAGCAGTACTTC

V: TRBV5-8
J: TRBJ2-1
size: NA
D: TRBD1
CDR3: CASSSNRGTGVSYNEQFF
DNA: TGTGCCAGCAGCTCGAACCGCGGGACAGGGGTCTCCTACAATGAGCAGTTCTTC

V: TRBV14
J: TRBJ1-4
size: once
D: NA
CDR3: CASSQRLPTNEKLFF
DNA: TGTGCCAGCAGCCAAAGGCTACCAACTAATGAAAAACTGTTTTTT

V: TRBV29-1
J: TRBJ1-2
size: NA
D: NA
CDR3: CSVESLLYGYTF
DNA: TGCAGCGTTGAATCCCTCCTATATGGCTACACCTTC

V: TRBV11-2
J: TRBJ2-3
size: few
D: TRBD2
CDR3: CASSLVLAGGRGVRADTQYF
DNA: TGTGCCAGCAGCTTAGTACTAGCGGGAGGCCGGGGGGTCAGAGCAGATACGCAGTATTTT

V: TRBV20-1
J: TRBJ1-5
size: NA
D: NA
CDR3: CSASREGDQPQHF
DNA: TGCAGTGCGAGTAGGGAGGGGGATCAGCCCCAGCATTTT

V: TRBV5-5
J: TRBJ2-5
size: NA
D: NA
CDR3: CASSLGRSETQYF
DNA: TGTGCCAGCAGCCTGGGACGCTCAGAGACCCAGTACTTC

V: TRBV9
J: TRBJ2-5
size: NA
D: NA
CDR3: CASSAQRVSETQYF
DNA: TGTGCCAGCAGCGCCCAAAGGGTATCAGAGACCCAGTACTTC

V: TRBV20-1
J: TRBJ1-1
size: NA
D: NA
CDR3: CSARDPAGGNTEAFF
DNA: TGCAGTGCTAGAGACCCGGCCGGAGGGAACACTGAAGCTTTCTTT

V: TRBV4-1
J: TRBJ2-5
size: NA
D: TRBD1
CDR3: CASSQVLRGQLQETQYF
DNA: TGCGCCAGCAGCCAAGTTCTTAGGGGACAGCTCCAAGAGACCCAGTACTTC

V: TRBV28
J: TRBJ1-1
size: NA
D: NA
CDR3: CASVTWGWTYQAFF
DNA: TGTGCCAGCGTGACTTGGGGGTGGACGTACCAAGCTTTCTTT

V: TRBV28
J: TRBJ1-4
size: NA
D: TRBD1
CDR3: CASRDRGREKLFF
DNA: TGTGCCAGCAGGGACAGGGGTAGAGAAAAACTGTTTTTT

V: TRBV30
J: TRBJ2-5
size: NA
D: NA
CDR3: CAWSVFRYQETQYF
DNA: TGTGCCTGGAGTGTCTTCCGCTACCAAGAGACCCAGTACTTC

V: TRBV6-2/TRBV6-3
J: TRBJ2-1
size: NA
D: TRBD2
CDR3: CTSGTRGLYNEQFF
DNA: TGTACCAGCGGGACTCGAGGACTTTACAATGAGCAGTTCTTC

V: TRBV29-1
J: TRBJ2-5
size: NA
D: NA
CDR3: CSVEDSWGDTQHF
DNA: TGCAGCGTTGAAGACTCTTGGGGGGACACGCAGCACTTC

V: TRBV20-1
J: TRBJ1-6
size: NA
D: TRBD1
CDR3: CSARPGQGNSPLHF
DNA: TGCAGTGCTAGACCCGGACAGGGGAATTCACCCCTCCACTTT

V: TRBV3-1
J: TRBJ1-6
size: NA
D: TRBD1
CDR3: CASSPSQGARNSPLHF
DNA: TGTGCCAGCAGCCCCTCCCAGGGGGCGCGAAATTCACCCCTCCACTTT

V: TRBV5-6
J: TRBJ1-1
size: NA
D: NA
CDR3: CASSSRGYRESIAFF
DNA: TGTGCCAGCAGCTCCCGGGGGTATAGGGAAAGTATTGCTTTCTTT

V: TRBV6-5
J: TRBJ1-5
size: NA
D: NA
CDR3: CASTKSPNQPQHF
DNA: TGTGCCAGCACAAAATCACCCAATCAGCCCCAGCATTTT

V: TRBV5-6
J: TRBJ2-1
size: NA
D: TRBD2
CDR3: CASSLDGGRIYNEQFF
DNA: TGTGCCAGCAGCTTGGATGGCGGGAGGATTTACAATGAGCAGTTCTTC

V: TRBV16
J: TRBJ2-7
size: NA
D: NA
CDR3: CASSQLGKGYEQYF
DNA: TGTGCCAGCAGCCAATTAGGGAAAGGCTACGAGCAGTACTTC

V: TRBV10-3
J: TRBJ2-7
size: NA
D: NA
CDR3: CAISETLEQYF
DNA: TGTGCCATCAGTGAGACCTTAGAGCAGTACTTC

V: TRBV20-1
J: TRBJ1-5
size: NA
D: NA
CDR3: CSARDAGAGSQPQHF
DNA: TGCAGTGCTAGAGACGCGGGGGCAGGCTCTCAGCCCCAGCATTTT

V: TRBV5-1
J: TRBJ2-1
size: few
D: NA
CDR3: CASSLEKGGDEQFF
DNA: TGCGCCAGCAGCTTGGAGAAGGGTGGGGATGAGCAGTTCTTC